This TCR beta chain was sequenced in a study of blood T cells in healthy people across ages. Regarding the study as a whole: Donor CMV infection status was unknown, possibly confounding age-related changes in expanded clonotypes.

Primers used in a second PCR of roughly 6 to 12 cycles were a sample-barcoded 5' primer and a J-beta primer mix. One entry per CDR3 protein results from TCRdb running MiXCR on the 5' RACE reads. The sample has hundreds of thousands of distinct CDR3 sequences; roughly 44% are singletons. In this sample, this clonotype turned up a few times. The antigen remains unidentified. This receptor was obtained from a man aged 60 to 75 in good health. Sequences were obtained from blood.

The CDR3 here is CASSVGGRTQYF. The CDR3 DNA sequence: TGTGCCAGCAGCGTAGGGGGCAGGACGCAGTATTTT. The chain recombines TRBV9 with TRBJ2-3; D is possibly TRBD1 (5 bases). This CDR3 comprises 12 residues. Per germline, CDR1 SGDLS and CDR2 YYNGEE. V gave up 0 bases and J gave up 9 bases, with 8 bases separating them.